A selection of T cell receptor beta chains follows, all from one sample in a study of blood T cells in healthy people across ages. TCRdb ran MiXCR on the 5' RACE reads and lists one entry per CDR3 protein. In the table there are around 1.7 million distinct CDR3 sequences, 28% of which are singletons. Input material: blood. The receptors derive from a woman aged 25 to 45 in good health. Both conserved end residues are part of each CDR3. Fields, in order: clone size, D gene, J gene, V gene, CDR3 DNA, CDR3 protein. The D gene is left open where the match is weak. Part of the rows lack a size; the others show once, few, many or a class for expanded clones.

size: few
D: TRBD2
J: TRBJ2-1
V: TRBV20-1
DNA: TGCAGTGCTTCCGGGACTAGCGGGGGGCTAAATGAGCAGTTCTTC
CDR3: CSASGTSGGLNEQFF

size: many
D: TRBD2
J: TRBJ2-5
V: TRBV20-1
DNA: TGCAGTGCTAGAGCCCCAGGACTAGCGGAAGAGACCCAGTACTTC
CDR3: CSARAPGLAEETQYF

size: NA
D: NA
J: TRBJ2-4
V: TRBV6-5
DNA: TGTGCCAGCAGTTCCCAGGGAGGCAAAAACATTCAGTACTTC
CDR3: CASSSQGGKNIQYF

size: NA
D: NA
J: TRBJ1-2
V: TRBV7-9
DNA: TGTGCCAGCAGCTTAAGGGCAGGGAGTGGCTACACCTTC
CDR3: CASSLRAGSGYTF

size: NA
D: TRBD2
J: TRBJ2-4
V: TRBV29-1
DNA: TGCAGCGTTGAACCACGAATAGGACTAGCGGTCCCCAATGAGCAGTACTTC
CDR3: CSVEPRIGLAVPNEQYF

size: few
D: TRBD1
J: TRBJ1-2
V: TRBV5-1
DNA: TGCGCCAGCAGCTTGGCGACAGGGGTTAGTGGCTACACCTTC
CDR3: CASSLATGVSGYTF

size: NA
D: TRBD2
J: TRBJ2-7
V: TRBV2
DNA: TGTGCCAGCAGTCCGGGACTAGCTCGGTACGAGCAGTACTTC
CDR3: CASSPGLARYEQYF

size: few
D: NA
J: TRBJ2-1
V: TRBV25-1
DNA: TGTGCCAGCAGTGAATACACGAACAATGAGCAGTTCTTC
CDR3: CASSEYTNNEQFF

size: NA
D: NA
J: TRBJ1-6
V: TRBV15
DNA: TGTGCCACCAGCAGAGCCCTCAATTCACCCCTCCACTTT
CDR3: CATSRALNSPLHF

size: NA
D: NA
J: TRBJ1-2
V: TRBV6-6
DNA: TGTGCCAGCAGTTACGAGCCAAATTTACCTAACTATGGCTACACCTTC
CDR3: CASSYEPNLPNYGYTF

size: NA
D: TRBD2
J: TRBJ2-3
V: TRBV5-1
DNA: TGCACCAGCAGCCCGGGGACTAGCGGGAGAATGGAAGATACGCGGTATTTT
CDR3: CTSSPGTSGRMEDTRYF

size: NA
D: TRBD1
J: TRBJ1-1
V: TRBV6-2/TRBV6-3
DNA: TGTGCCAGCAGTACAGACAGGGGAGGGCAAGCTTTCTTT
CDR3: CASSTDRGGQAFF

size: NA
D: NA
J: TRBJ1-5
V: TRBV6-5
DNA: TGTGCCAGCAGTTCAGGCCTCCCCTATCCCCAGCATTTT
CDR3: CASSSGLPYPQHF

size: NA
D: NA
J: TRBJ2-1
V: TRBV2
DNA: TGTGCCAGCGCTTTCGATTGCAGGGTTAATGAGCAGTTCTTC
CDR3: CASAFDCRVNEQFF

size: many
D: NA
J: TRBJ1-2
V: TRBV7-6
DNA: TGTGCCAGCAGCCTTGGAGGCTTTAACTATGGCTACACCTTC
CDR3: CASSLGGFNYGYTF

size: many
D: TRBD2
J: TRBJ2-1
V: TRBV5-8
DNA: TGTGCCAGCAGTCGACTAGCGGTCTCCTACAATGAGCAGTTCTTC
CDR3: CASSRLAVSYNEQFF